Listed here is a single T cell receptor (beta chain). The antigen is unknown. This sample was included in a study of response to subunit inactivated influenza vaccine. Study-wide findings and caveats: Authors suggested seasonal influenza vaccinations each recruit few new T cells.

TCRdb analysed the RT-PCR reads with MiXCR anew, one entry per CDR3 protein. This sample carries roughly 500,000 distinct CDR3 sequences, approximately 15% of them seen once, and the ten largest clones take approximately 3%. Germline CDR1 is MNHEY and CDR2 is SVGEGT. V gave up 3 bases and J gave up 0 bases; unmatched junction bases: 6. The CDR3 sequence is 16 residues long. The origin of this receptor is a man between 50 and 70 years old who received an inactivated influenza vaccine. V gene TRBV6-2 or TRBV6-3 combines with J gene TRBJ2-5, with TRBD2 matching over 8 bases. The source material was CD4+ T cells sorted from PBMCs, sampled about 23 months after vaccination. This CDR3 is CASSYTAGAYQETQYF. The DNA for the CDR3 is TGTGCCAGCAGTTATACAGCGGGAGCGTACCAAGAGACCCAGTACTTC.